The clone carrying this T cell receptor (beta chain) turned up a few times. Its antigen remains unidentified. The assay was immunoSEQ multiplex PCR, and TCRdb's table has in-frame clones only and misses some. The table has 140,000 or so clones, roughly 90% seen once. This entry comes from a study of T cell responses to AZD1222 COVID-19 vaccine. Study observations and caveats: Repertoires were collected only later (after the peak T cell response had occurred).

This CDR3 region has 11 residues. Trimming removed 8 bases at V and 10 bases at J, with 14 bases between. The germline V gene has CDR1 MNHEY and CDR2 SVGAGI. Sequencing used peripheral blood, obtained 28 days after the second AZD1222 dose. The chain combines TRBV6-5 with TRBJ1-1; D ambiguous. This clonotype was obtained from an adult who received the AZD1222 COVID-19 vaccine. CDR3 coding DNA: TGTGCCAGCGGGCCCCCGAATGGAGCTTTCTTT. Translating gives CASGPPNGAFF.